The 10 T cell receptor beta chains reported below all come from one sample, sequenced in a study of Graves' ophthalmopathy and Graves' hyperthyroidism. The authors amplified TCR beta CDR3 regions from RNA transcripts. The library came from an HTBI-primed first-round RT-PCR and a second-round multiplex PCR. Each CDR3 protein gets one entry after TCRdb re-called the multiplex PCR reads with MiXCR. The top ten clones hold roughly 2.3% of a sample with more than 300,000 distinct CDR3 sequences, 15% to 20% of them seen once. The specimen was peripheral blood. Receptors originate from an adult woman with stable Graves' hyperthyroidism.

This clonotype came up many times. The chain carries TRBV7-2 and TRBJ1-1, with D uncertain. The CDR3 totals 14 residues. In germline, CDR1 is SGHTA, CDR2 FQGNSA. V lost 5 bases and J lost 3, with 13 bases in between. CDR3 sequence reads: CASSGYGKDTEAFF. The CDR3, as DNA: TGTGCCAGCAGCGGGTATGGCAAGGACACTGAAGCTTTCTTT.

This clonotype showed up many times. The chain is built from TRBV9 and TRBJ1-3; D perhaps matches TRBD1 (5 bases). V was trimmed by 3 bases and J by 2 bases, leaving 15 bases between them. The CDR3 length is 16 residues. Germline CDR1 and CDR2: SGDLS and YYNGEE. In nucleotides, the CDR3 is TGTGCCAGCAGCGCCTCCGGGCAGGGTGCTGGAAACACCATATATTTT. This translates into CASSASGQGAGNTIYF.

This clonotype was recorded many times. The CDR3 loop is CASSRTWTGPYEQYF. As DNA, the CDR3 is TGTGCCAGCAGCCGAACTTGGACAGGGCCCTACGAGCAGTACTTC. This sequence joins TRBV3-1 and TRBJ2-7, with 8 nucleotides matching TRBD1. V shed 4 bases and J 2 bases; nucleotides not matched to a gene: 7. CDR1 LGHDT and CDR2 YNNKEL come from the germline V gene (reference sequence). The CDR3 spans 15 residues.

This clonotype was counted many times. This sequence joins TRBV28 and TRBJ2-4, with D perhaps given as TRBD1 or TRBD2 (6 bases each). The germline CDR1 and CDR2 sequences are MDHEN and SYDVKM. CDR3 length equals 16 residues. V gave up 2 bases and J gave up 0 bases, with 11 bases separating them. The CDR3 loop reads CASSLTGALAKNIQYF. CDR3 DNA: TGTGCCAGCAGTTTAACGGGGGCCCTAGCCAAAAACATTCAGTACTTC.

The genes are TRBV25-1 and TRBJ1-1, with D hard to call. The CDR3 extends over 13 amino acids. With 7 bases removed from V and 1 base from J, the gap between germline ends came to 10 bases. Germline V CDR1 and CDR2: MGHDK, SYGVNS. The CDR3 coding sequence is TGTGCCAGCAATCTAGGGTCGAACACTGAAGCTTTCTTT. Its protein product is CASNLGSNTEAFF.

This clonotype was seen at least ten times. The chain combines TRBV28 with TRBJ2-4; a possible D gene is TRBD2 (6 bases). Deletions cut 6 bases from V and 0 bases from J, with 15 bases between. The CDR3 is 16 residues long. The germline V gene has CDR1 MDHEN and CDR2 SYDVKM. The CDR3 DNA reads TGTGCCAGCAGCAGTGGAGGGCAACTAGCCAAAAACATTCAGTACTTC. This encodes CASSSGGQLAKNIQYF.

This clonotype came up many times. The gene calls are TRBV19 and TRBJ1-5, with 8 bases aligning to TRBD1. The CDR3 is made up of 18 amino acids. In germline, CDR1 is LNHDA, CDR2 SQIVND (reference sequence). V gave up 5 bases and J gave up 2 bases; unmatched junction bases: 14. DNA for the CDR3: TGTGCCAGTAGTCCCGGGACAGGTGCAGGTCTGCGCAATCAGCCCCAGCATTTT. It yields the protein CASSPGTGAGLRNQPQHF.

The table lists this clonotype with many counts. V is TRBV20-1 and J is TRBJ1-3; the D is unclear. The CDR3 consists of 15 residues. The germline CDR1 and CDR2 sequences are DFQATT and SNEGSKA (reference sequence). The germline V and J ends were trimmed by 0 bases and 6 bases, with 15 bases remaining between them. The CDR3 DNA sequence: TGCAGTGCTAGAGATCGCCGCCACAGTATAAACACCATATATTTT. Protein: CSARDRRHSINTIYF.

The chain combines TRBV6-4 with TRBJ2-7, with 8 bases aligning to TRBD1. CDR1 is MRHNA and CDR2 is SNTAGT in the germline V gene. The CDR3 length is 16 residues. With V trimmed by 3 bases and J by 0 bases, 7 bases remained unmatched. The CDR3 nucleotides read TGTGCCAGCAGTGAGCGGGCAGGGGGCTTCTCCTACGAGCAGTACTTC. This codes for CASSERAGGFSYEQYF.

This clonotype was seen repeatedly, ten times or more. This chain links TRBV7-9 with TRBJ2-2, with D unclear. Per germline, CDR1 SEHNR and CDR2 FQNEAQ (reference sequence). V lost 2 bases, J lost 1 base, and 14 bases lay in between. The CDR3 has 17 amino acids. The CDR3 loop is CASSLLIGSGNTGELFF. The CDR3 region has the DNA TGTGCCAGCAGCTTATTGATCGGATCAGGGAACACCGGGGAGCTGTTTTTT. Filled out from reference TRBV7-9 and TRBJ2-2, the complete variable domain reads DTGVSQNPRHKITKRGQNVTFRCDPISEHNRLYWYRQTLGQGPEFLTYFQNEAQLEKSRLLSDRFSAERPKGSFSTLEIQRTEQGDSAMYLCASSLLIGSGNTGELFFGEGSRLTVL.